This T cell receptor beta chain appears in the sequencing data of a study of T cell repertoires in cytomegalovirus infection. Study information: Signatures in public TCR beta sequences pointed to both CMV infection and matching HLA type. Study results and limitations: The response measured ex vivo was dominated by TCR beta clonotypes (HLA-C-restricted and CMV-specific).

CDR3 length equals 16 residues. The V gene lost 0 bases and the J gene lost 2 bases, with 11 bases spanning the gap. Per germline, CDR1 MGHRA and CDR2 YSYEKL. MiXCR was run by TCRdb on the reads, yielding one entry per CDR3 protein. The table has fewer than 550,000 distinct CDR3 sequences, approximately 17% seen once; the top ten hold under 30%. Ten or more counts support this clonotype. Its antigen is undetermined. The clonotype originates from a human donor in good health (CMV status not recorded). Some clones in this sample may be carry-over from other donors' samples. V gene TRBV4-1 combines with J gene TRBJ2-1; D unresolved. The specimen was CD8+ T cells from PBMCs. CDR3 amino acids: CASSQESENPYNEQFF. The CDR3 bases are TGCGCCAGCAGCCAAGAAAGTGAGAACCCCTACAATGAGCAGTTCTTC.